The clone carrying this T cell receptor beta chain was seen at least ten times. What it binds is unknown. The data were taken from a study of T-cell reconstitution after alpha-beta-depleted transplantation in children. The study's findings and limits: Several hundred rapidly expanded clones from non-depleted graft cells reportedly supplied alpha-beta T cells about two months post-transplant. T-cell numbers and diversity one year post-transplant derived largely from freshly generated T cells. Surviving thymic progenitors and recipient T cells were the source of high TCRbeta diversity at day 60 in some patients.

Preparation of the TCRbeta library was carried out with unique molecular identifiers. TCRdb passed the PCR reads through MiXCR, listing each CDR3 protein once. The sample carries 900,000 or so distinct CDR3 sequences, about 15% recorded once. Trimming cost V 0 bases and J 8 bases, with 17 bases left between them. The CDR3 covers 16 residues. Germline loops: CDR1 SGHRS, CDR2 YFSETQ. The source of this sequence is a male patient under 18 who had a stem cell transplant for acute lymphoblastic leukemia, so the T cells may come from the graft donor. The chain carries TRBV5-1 and TRBJ1-4, with unresolved D. This specimen was PBMCs, mostly from graft donor cells, taken 360 days after TCRalphabeta/CD19-depleted stem cell transplant. CDR3 protein: CASSLEIGGPMEKLFF. The CDR3 DNA is TGCGCCAGCAGCTTGGAGATTGGAGGCCCTATGGAAAAACTGTTTTTT.